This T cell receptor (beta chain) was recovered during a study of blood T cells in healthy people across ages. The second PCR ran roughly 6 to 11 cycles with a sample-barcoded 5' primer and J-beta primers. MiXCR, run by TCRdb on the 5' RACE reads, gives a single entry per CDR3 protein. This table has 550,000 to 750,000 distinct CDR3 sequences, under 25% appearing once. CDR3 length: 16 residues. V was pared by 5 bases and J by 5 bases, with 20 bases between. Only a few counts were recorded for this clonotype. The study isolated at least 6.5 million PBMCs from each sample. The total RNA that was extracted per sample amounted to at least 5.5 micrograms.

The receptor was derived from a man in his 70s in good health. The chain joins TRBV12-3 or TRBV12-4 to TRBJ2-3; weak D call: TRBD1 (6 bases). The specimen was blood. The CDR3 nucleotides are TGTGCCAGCAGTCCCCCTAGGGGGACCGAGGGAGATACGCAGTATTTT. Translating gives CASSPPRGTEGDTQYF.